This T cell receptor (beta chain) was recovered during a study of beta chain features in type 1 diabetes. Study-wide findings and caveats: Patients with Type 1 diabetes showed moderately but significantly shorter TCRB CDR3s in all four CD4+ subsets.

Every bit of the isolated RNA underwent reverse transcription, so sequencing read expressed TCRB transcripts. Read counts averaged roughly 3.5 million for samples of naive, central memory and regulatory T cells. Only in-frame clones appear in the TCRdb table, and some are missing; sequencing was by immunoSEQ multiplex PCR. The profile shows about 280,000 clones, around 16% of them singletons. The table lists this clone with a few counts. No antigen is known for it. Trimming at V came to 3 bases and at J to 5 bases, leaving 8 bases not matched to a gene. The CDR3 sequence is 16 residues long. CDR1 and CDR2 from the germline V gene are SGHRS and YFSETQ.

This sequence was found in a man younger than 30 with type 1 diabetes. The V call is TRBV5-1, the J call TRBJ2-2; 9 bases fit TRBD2. What was sequenced was naive CD4+ T cells from blood. Here the CDR3 reads CASSSVLAGRTGELFF. The CDR3 nucleotides read TGCGCCAGCAGCTCGGTTCTAGCGGGACGGACCGGGGAGCTGTTTTTT.